This T cell receptor beta chain was sequenced during a study of T-cell memory formation after mild COVID-19. Findings of the study overall: Cross-reactive memory seemingly joined, as some responding clones were found in pre-infection memory.

This clonotype showed up just a few times. Its target is unknown. TCRdb processed the 5' RACE reads anew with MiXCR; each CDR3 protein has one entry. The sample holds about half a million distinct CDR3 sequences, roughly 20% seen once. There are 16 residues in the CDR3. V shed 4 bases and J 0 bases; nucleotides not matched to a gene: 8. Germline CDR1 reads SGHRS; CDR2 reads YFSETQ. The sequenced sample consisted of PBMCs or a T cell subset sorted from them (not recorded which). This TCR derives from an adult woman who had mild COVID-19 (a few samples of this study predate the infection). Cell type and time point are not known. This chain joins TRBV5-1 and TRBJ2-3, with TRBD2 matching over 7 bases. The CDR3 region is CASSHPQRGSTDTQYF. DNA of the CDR3: TGCGCCAGCAGCCACCCTCAGCGGGGAAGCACAGATACGCAGTATTTT.